Below, 14 T cell receptor beta chains from the same sample are listed, as sequenced in a study of STAT3 mutations in large granular lymphocyte leukemia. Study conclusions and caveats: Every T-LGLL patient had at least one immunodominant TCRbeta clonotype.

No antigen is known for these receptors. The repertoire was sequenced with immunoSEQ multiplex PCR; TCRdb's copy has only in-frame clones and lacks some. The sample contains about 12,000 clones, approximately 85% of which appear only once. Sequenced material: PBMCs. These receptors all stem from a human donor with T large granular lymphocyte leukemia. Some clones in this sample may be carry-over from other donors' samples.

This clone has just one count. V gene TRBV9 combines with J gene TRBJ1-5; no firm D call. CDR1 and CDR2 from the germline V gene are SGDLS and YYNGEE. V gave up 0 bases and J gave up 6 bases, with 10 bases separating them. The CDR3 has 14 amino acids. This CDR3 reads CASSVESVGQPQHF. Written as DNA, the CDR3 is TGTGCCAGCAGCGTAGAGTCCGTGGGTCAGCCCCAGCATTTT.

This chain connects TRBV30 to TRBJ1-1; D is ambiguous. V lost 8 bases, J lost 1 base, and 8 bases lay in between. Per germline, CDR1 GTSNPN and CDR2 SVGIG (reference sequence). The length of the CDR3 is 11 residues. Here the CDR3 DNA reads TGTGCCGGCCGGGGGAACACTGAAGCTTTCTTT. It encodes CAGRGNTEAFF.

The chain employs TRBV5-1 and TRBJ1-2; no firm D call. Trimming pared 0 bases from V and 5 bases from J, leaving 11 bases between. Germline V gene lookup returns CDR1 SGHRS and CDR2 YFSETQ. CDR3 length: 14 amino acids. The CDR3 is CASSLGYSGYGYTF. The CDR3 bases are TGCGCCAGCAGCTTGGGGTACAGCGGGTATGGCTACACCTTC.

This clone was recorded once. The chain uses TRBV6-1 and TRBJ2-5; tentatively, D is TRBD1 (5 bases). This CDR3 has 14 amino acids. The V end lost 5 bases, the J end lost 5 bases, and 15 bases lay between the germline ends. Germline loops: CDR1 MNHNS, CDR2 SASEGT. The CDR3 nucleotides are TGTGCCAGCAGTACTAACAGGATGTGGGAGACCCAGTACTTC. Translation gives CASSTNRMWETQYF.

This sequence joins TRBV28 and TRBJ2-1; D uncertain. Germline V gene data show CDR1 as MDHEN and CDR2 as SYDVKM. V shed 2 bases and J shed 0 bases, with 5 bases lying between them. The CDR3 is 14 residues long. As DNA, the CDR3 is TGTGCCAGCAGTTTAAAGGGCTCCTACAATGAGCAGTTCTTC. It is translated as CASSLKGSYNEQFF. Based on the CDR3 plus reference TRBV28 and TRBJ2-1, the full variable domain is DVKVTQSSRYLVKRTGEKVFLECVQDMDHENMFWYRQDPGLGLRLIYFSYDVKMKEKGDIPEGYSVSREKKERFSLILESASTNQTSMYLCASSLKGSYNEQFFGPGTRLTVL.

CDR3: CASSEALQANEAFF. CDR3 bases: TGCGCCAGCAGTGAGGCTTTACAGGCTAATGAAGCTTTCTTT. V usage is TRBV10-1 and J usage is TRBJ1-1; TRBD1 is a possible D gene (5 bases). Germline V gene lookup returns CDR1 WNHNN and CDR2 SYGVQD (reference sequence). V was cut by 2 bases and J by 7 bases, with 14 bases left in between. The CDR3 has 14 amino acids.

The chain couples TRBV7-9 to TRBJ2-7; D perhaps matches TRBD2 (5 bases). The CDR3 is 12 residues long. Trimming stripped 5 bases from V and 6 bases from J, with 11 bases between. The germline gives CDR1 SEHNR, CDR2 FQNEAQ (reference sequence). The CDR3 region has the DNA TGTGCCAGCAGCAGGGATGAGGGCGAGCAGTACTTC. Residues: CASSRDEGEQYF.

The CDR3 protein is CASSLLEGRKAFF. The CDR3 region has the DNA TGTGCCAGCAGCTTATTGGAGGGGAGGAAAGCTTTCTTT. The V call is TRBV7-9, the J call TRBJ1-1; maybe TRBD1 (5 bases). Trimming stripped 2 bases from V and 9 bases from J, with 13 bases between. This CDR3 spans 13 amino acids. The germline V gene encodes CDR1 SEHNR and CDR2 FQNEAQ (reference sequence).

Only a few counts were recorded for this clone. This chain connects TRBV5-6 to TRBJ2-1; 11 nucleotides line up with TRBD1. Trimming at V came to 4 bases and at J to 8 bases, leaving 11 bases not matched to a gene. Germline assignment: CDR1 SGHDT and CDR2 YYEEEE. The CDR3 is made up of 16 amino acids. The DNA of the CDR3 is TGTGCCAGCAGCCTATCCGGGACAGGGGGTTTGTATGAGCAGTTCTTC. Residues: CASSLSGTGGLYEQFF.

This chain joins TRBV30 and TRBJ1-3, with D unclear. CDR1 is GTSNPN and CDR2 is SVGIG in the germline V gene (reference sequence). Trimming took 0 bases from V and 1 from J, leaving 7 bases between them. This CDR3 region has 14 residues. For the CDR3, the DNA is TGTGCCTGGAGTGTTGAGAGATCTGGAAACACCATATATTTT. Translated, it gives CAWSVERSGNTIYF.

The chain uses TRBV14 and TRBJ1-2; no clear D. V shed 4 bases and J shed 7 bases, with 19 bases lying between them. Germline V CDR1 and CDR2: SGHDN, FVKESK. This CDR3 has 15 residues. The CDR3 DNA reads TGTGCCAGCAGCCCACCAGGAGGCATCGTCTTTGGCTACACCTTC. Amino acids: CASSPPGGIVFGYTF. Full variable domain (remainder filled in from reference TRBV14 and TRBJ1-2): EAGVTQFPSHSVIEKGQTVTLRCDPISGHDNLYWYRRVMGKEIKFLLHFVKESKQDESGMPNNRFLAERTGGTYSTLKVQPAELEDSGVYFCASSPPGGIVFGYTFGSGTRLTVV.

V usage is TRBV27 and J usage is TRBJ1-5; 9 bases match TRBD1. J was trimmed by 7 bases and V by 6 bases; bases with no gene match: 10. CDR3 length: 15 residues. Germline V gene data show CDR1 as MNHEY and CDR2 as SMNVEV (reference sequence). The CDR3 spells CASRSLQGARQPQHF. Here the CDR3 DNA reads TGTGCCAGCAGATCCCTACAGGGGGCAAGGCAGCCCCAGCATTTT.

The chain combines TRBV7-2 with TRBJ2-7, with TRBD1 identical over 8 bases. Per the germline V gene, CDR1 is SGHTA and CDR2 is FQGNSA. CDR3 size: 14 residues. J was trimmed by 4 bases and V by 5 bases; bases with no gene match: 7. The CDR3 loop reads CASSHTGGRYEQYF. CDR3 DNA: TGTGCCAGCAGCCACACAGGGGGACGATACGAGCAGTACTTC.

The chain employs TRBV7-2 and TRBJ2-5; D may correspond to TRBD1 or TRBD2 (5 bases each). From germline, CDR1 is SGHTA and CDR2 FQGNSA. Trimming took off 5 bases at V and 3 bases at J, with 13 bases between the two ends. This CDR3 is built from 14 residues. DNA for the CDR3: TGTGCCAGCAGCCCCCGTGGGGGAAAAGAGACCCAGTACTTC. Protein product: CASSPRGGKETQYF.